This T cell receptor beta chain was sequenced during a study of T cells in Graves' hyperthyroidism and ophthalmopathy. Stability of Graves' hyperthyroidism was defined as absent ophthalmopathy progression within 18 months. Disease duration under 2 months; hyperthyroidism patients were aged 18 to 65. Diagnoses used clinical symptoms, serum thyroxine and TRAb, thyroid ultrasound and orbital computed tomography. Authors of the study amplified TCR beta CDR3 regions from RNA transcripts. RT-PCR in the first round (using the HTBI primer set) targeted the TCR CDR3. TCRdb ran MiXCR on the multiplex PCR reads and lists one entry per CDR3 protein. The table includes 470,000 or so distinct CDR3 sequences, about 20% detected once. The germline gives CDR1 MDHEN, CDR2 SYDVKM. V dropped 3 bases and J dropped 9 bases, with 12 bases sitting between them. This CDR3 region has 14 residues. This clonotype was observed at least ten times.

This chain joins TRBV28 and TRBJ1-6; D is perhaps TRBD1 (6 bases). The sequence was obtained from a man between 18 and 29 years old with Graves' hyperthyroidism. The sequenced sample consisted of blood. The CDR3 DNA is TGTGCCAGCAGTTTGGGGGGGCTTACTTCACCCCTCCACTTT. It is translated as CASSLGGLTSPLHF.